The 15 T cell receptor beta chains in this list originate from one sample, sequenced in a study of blood T cell repertoires in COVID-19. Sequencing used immunoSEQ multiplex PCR; TCRdb keeps in-frame clones, though not all of them. The table shows around 440,000 clones, with around 88% occurring only once. The sample was peripheral blood. Receptors originate from a woman aged 45-60 years with COVID-19, enrolled during active disease.

The chain couples TRBV19 to TRBJ2-2; TRBD2 matches 7 bases. This CDR3 has 15 amino acids. Trimming at V came to 4 bases and at J to 6 bases, leaving 8 bases not matched to a gene. Germline CDR1 and CDR2: LNHDA and SQIVND (reference sequence). CDR3: CASSREGSRSGELFF. CDR3 nucleotide sequence: TGTGCCAGTAGTAGGGAGGGCTCAAGATCCGGGGAGCTGTTTTTT.

V gene TRBV9 combines with J gene TRBJ2-7; D uncertain. Germline V gene data show CDR1 as SGDLS and CDR2 as YYNGEE. The CDR3 is 13 residues long. V was trimmed by 2 bases and J by 0 bases, leaving 6 bases between them. The CDR3: CASSVGGSYEQYF. Here the CDR3 DNA reads TGTGCCAGCAGCGTCGGCGGCTCCTACGAGCAGTACTTC.

The chain combines TRBV11-2 with TRBJ2-7; D is uncertain. This CDR3 spans 13 amino acids. Germline V gene sequence: CDR1 SGHAT, CDR2 FQNNGV. Between the trimmed V and J ends, which lost 1 base and 1 base, there was a span of 5 bases. The CDR3 reads CASSLGASYEQYF. The CDR3 nucleotides read TGTGCCAGCAGCTTAGGGGCATCCTACGAGCAGTACTTC.

This sequence joins TRBV7-2 and TRBJ1-2; maybe TRBD1 (5 bases). V was trimmed by 0 bases and J by 1 base, leaving 9 bases between them. Germline V gene sequence: CDR1 SGHTA, CDR2 FQGNSA. The CDR3 is 15 residues long. CDR3 sequence reads: CASSLAGLLNYGYTF. The DNA of the CDR3 is TGTGCCAGCAGCTTAGCGGGACTCCTTAACTATGGCTACACCTTC.

The chain has TRBV21-1 and TRBJ1-1. TRBV21-1 is flagged as a pseudogene. The CDR3 length is 15 residues. The CDR3 coding sequence is TGTGCCAGCAGCCATCACCGGGTCCTAAACACTGAAGCTTTCTTT. Translated, it gives CASSHHRVLNTEAFF.

The V gene is TRBV5-1, the J gene TRBJ2-2, with D unresolved. V gave up 2 bases and J gave up 0 bases, with 8 bases separating them. The CDR3 is 15 residues long. CDR1 is SGHRS and CDR2 is YFSETQ in the germline V gene. Here the CDR3 DNA reads TGCGCCAGCAGCTTCAGTCAATCGAACACCGGGGAGCTGTTTTTT. Protein sequence: CASSFSQSNTGELFF.

The rearrangement joins TRBV6-1 to TRBJ1-5, with 7 bases aligning to TRBD1. Germline V gives CDR1 MNHNS, CDR2 SASEGT. The length of the CDR3 is 15 residues. Unmatched junction bases numbered 4, after V lost 2 bases and J lost 3 bases. The CDR3 reads CASSESGGNNQPQHF. CDR3 DNA: TGTGCCAGCAGTGAATCAGGGGGAAACAATCAGCCCCAGCATTTT.

J is TRBJ2-3 and V is TRBV9, with a tentative D call TRBD1 (6 bases). The CDR3 sequence is 15 residues long. Trimming took off 0 bases at V and 5 bases at J, with 13 bases between the two ends. Looked up from germline, CDR1 is SGDLS and CDR2 is YYNGEE. CDR3 sequence reads: CASSVGQGRVDTQYF. The CDR3 bases are TGTGCCAGCAGCGTAGGTCAGGGGCGAGTAGATACGCAGTATTTT. The full variable domain, rest sourced from reference TRBV9 and TRBJ2-3, is DSGVTQTPKHLITATGQRVTLRCSPRSGDLSVYWYQQSLDQGLQFLIQYYNGEERAKGNILERFSAQQFPDLHSELNLSSLELGDSALYFCASSVGQGRVDTQYFGPGTRLTVL.

V gene TRBV29-1 combines with J gene TRBJ2-1; weak D call: TRBD2 (6 bases). V was pared by 6 bases and J by 6 bases, with 15 bases between. This CDR3 has 13 residues. CDR1 and CDR2 (germline): SQVTM, ANQGSEA. The CDR3 DNA reads as TGCAGCGTGGGGAGACTAGTTGTCAATGAGCAGTTCTTC. This translates into CSVGRLVVNEQFF.

This clone appeared a single time. V and J are TRBV9 and TRBJ1-1, with D perhaps matching TRBD1 (5 bases). Looked up from germline, CDR1 is SGDLS and CDR2 is YYNGEE. Trimming removed 4 bases from V and 0 bases from J, with 13 bases in between. The CDR3 loop spans 15 amino acids. DNA for the CDR3: TGTGCCAGCAGCCCGGCGGGGGGGATGAACACTGAAGCTTTCTTT. It specifies CASSPAGGMNTEAFF.

The chain joins TRBV30 to TRBJ1-6; D might be TRBD1 (5 bases). The germline CDR1 and CDR2 sequences are GTSNPN and SVGIG (reference sequence). This CDR3 region has 13 residues. Trimming stripped 3 bases from V and 8 bases from J, with 11 bases between. CDR3 DNA sequence: TGTGCCTGGAGCCCCGGGGGGGATTCACCCCTCCACTTT. Translating gives CAWSPGGDSPLHF.

V gene TRBV29-1 combines with J gene TRBJ2-1; 13 bases map to TRBD2. The CDR3 runs 14 residues. The germline CDR1 and CDR2 sequences are SQVTM and ANQGSEA. Germline trimming cut 7 bases from V and 9 bases from J; bases unmatched to any gene: 9. The DNA of the CDR3 is TGCAGCGCCGTAGGACTAGCGGGGGACGGTGAGCAGTTCTTC. Its translation is CSAVGLAGDGEQFF.

The rearrangement uses TRBV5-4 and TRBJ1-1; no reliable D call. With 4 bases removed from V and 4 bases from J, the gap between germline ends came to 14 bases. CDR3 length: 14 residues. Germline assignment: CDR1 SGHNT and CDR2 YYREEE (reference sequence). This CDR3 is CASSLNSLPTEAFF. DNA for the CDR3: TGTGCCAGCAGCCTGAACAGTCTCCCCACTGAAGCTTTCTTT.

J is TRBJ2-6 and V is TRBV7-3, with a possible D match to TRBD1 (5 bases). Trimming took 5 bases from V and 2 from J, leaving 16 bases between them. CDR1 is SGHTA and CDR2 is FQGTGA in the germline V gene. The CDR3 has 17 residues. The CDR3: CASSPHQKTAGANVLTF. CDR3 in DNA: TGTGCCAGCAGCCCACATCAAAAGACAGCTGGGGCCAACGTCCTGACTTTC.

The chain uses TRBV5-1 and TRBJ2-5; a possible D gene is TRBD1 (6 bases). Looked up from germline, CDR1 is SGHRS and CDR2 is YFSETQ. The V gene lost 2 bases and the J gene lost 2 bases, with 10 bases spanning the gap. This CDR3 comprises 14 residues. The CDR3 region has the DNA TGCGCCAGCAGCTTTGGGACACCGCAAGAGACCCAGTACTTC. The encoded protein is CASSFGTPQETQYF. Full variable domain (missing parts from reference TRBV5-1 and TRBJ2-5): KAGVTQTPRYLIKTRGQQVTLSCSPISGHRSVSWYQQTPGQGLQFLFEYFSETQRNKGNFPGRFSGRQFSNSRSEMNVSTLELGDSALYLCASSFGTPQETQYFGPGTRLLVL.